This TCR beta chain originates from a study of shared clonotypes between healthy human individuals. Study background: Sampling drew on donors who were two women and three men aged 18 to 49.

Selected positively for CCR7 and CD45RO-negative, naive CD8 cells excluded terminally differentiated effector memory CD45RA+ cells. Recent acute infections and vaccinations were absent in the healthy HIV-negative adult donors. The protocol was immunoSEQ multiplex PCR, while the TCRdb copy is restricted to in-frame clones and leaves out a portion. The sample has about 2,200,000 clones; roughly 91% are singletons. V was shortened by 11 bases and J by 6 bases, with 19 bases between the two germline ends. CDR3 length: 13 amino acids. Germline assignment: CDR1 MNHEY and CDR2 SVGAGI. The rearrangement uses TRBV6-5 and TRBJ1-1; weak D call: TRBD1 (5 bases). Sequenced sample: naive CD8+ T cells from PBMCs. The origin of this receptor is a man between 18 and 29 years old in good health. Some clones in this sample may be carry-over from other donors' samples. The CDR3 DNA reads as TGTGCCGCCGGGGGACCTAGCTCCTCTGAAGCTTTCTTT. Residues: CAAGGPSSSEAFF.